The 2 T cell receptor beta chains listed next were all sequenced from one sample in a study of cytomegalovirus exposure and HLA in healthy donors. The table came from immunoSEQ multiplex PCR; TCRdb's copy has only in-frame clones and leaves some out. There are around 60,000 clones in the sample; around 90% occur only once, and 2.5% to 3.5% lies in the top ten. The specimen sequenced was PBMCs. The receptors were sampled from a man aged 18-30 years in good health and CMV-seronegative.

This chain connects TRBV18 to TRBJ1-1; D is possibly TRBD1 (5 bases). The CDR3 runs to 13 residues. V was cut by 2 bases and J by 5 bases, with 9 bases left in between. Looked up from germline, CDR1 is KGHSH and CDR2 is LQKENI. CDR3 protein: CASSPSEGTEAFF. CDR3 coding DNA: TGTGCCAGCTCACCATCGGAGGGGACTGAAGCTTTCTTT.

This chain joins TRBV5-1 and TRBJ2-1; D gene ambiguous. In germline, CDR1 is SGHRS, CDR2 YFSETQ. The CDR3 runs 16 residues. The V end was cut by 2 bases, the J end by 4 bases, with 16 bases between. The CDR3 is CASSFGNLVTYNEQFF. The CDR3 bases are TGCGCCAGCAGCTTTGGCAACCTCGTGACTTACAATGAGCAGTTCTTC. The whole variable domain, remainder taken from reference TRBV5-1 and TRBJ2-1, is KAGVTQTPRYLIKTRGQQVTLSCSPISGHRSVSWYQQTPGQGLQFLFEYFSETQRNKGNFPGRFSGRQFSNSRSEMNVSTLELGDSALYLCASSFGNLVTYNEQFFGPGTRLTVL.